This TCR beta chain was profiled in a study of cytomegalovirus exposure and HLA in healthy donors. Findings and limits, study-wide: With DRB1 most and HLA-C fewest, TCR association rates differed between HLA loci in a later analysis. In a later analysis, V- and J-gene trimming of beta chains associated with a DCLRE1C missense variant, replicated independently.

CDR1 is LNHDA and CDR2 is SQIVND in the germline V gene (reference sequence). Losses at the gene ends were 7 bases for V and 8 bases for J; bases not matched to a gene: 13. This CDR3 spans 15 amino acids. Among the donors, all were healthy bone marrow donors. The PCR contained 60 Vbeta and 13 Jbeta primers. Per the original methods: In a later analysis, the count reached approximately 80 million unique TCR beta chains, with approximately 10 million shared. Some clones are missing from TCRdb's copy, which holds only in-frame ones; the method was immunoSEQ multiplex PCR. V, J and clone size reflect that table, while D and trimming were determined from the DNA. Of some 130,000 clones in the sample, 80% to 90% were seen once. This clone was seen only once. Antigen: not known.

This TCR came from a male donor in good health and CMV-seropositive. Sequences were obtained from PBMCs. This chain links TRBV19 with TRBJ2-1; 8 bases agree with TRBD2. The CDR3 nucleotides read TGTGCCAGTACTGCGGGAGGCCTTAGCGGGGATGAGCAGTTCTTC. This codes for CASTAGGLSGDEQFF.